One T cell receptor beta chain is described in this entry. Its specificity is unknown. This CDR3 has 13 residues. V was pared by 5 bases and J by 9 bases, with 11 bases between. Germline V gene data show CDR1 as SGHTA and CDR2 as FQGNSA. This specimen belongs to a study of T cell responses to AZD1222 COVID-19 vaccine. Findings and caveats of the study: Clonal diversity was possibly underestimated, and white British individuals and females predominated among donors.

The assay was immunoSEQ multiplex PCR, and TCRdb's table has in-frame clones only and misses some. This sample yields 140,000 to 150,000 clones, of which roughly 88% are seen a single time; over 7% belongs to the top ten. The V and J genes are TRBV7-2 and TRBJ1-6; D gene ambiguous. The TCR comes from an adult in good health. Source: peripheral blood, taken on day 0 of AZD1222 vaccination. In nucleotides, the CDR3 is TGTGCCAGCAGCCCGATGTCGGGTTCACCCCTCCACTTT. It yields the protein CASSPMSGSPLHF.